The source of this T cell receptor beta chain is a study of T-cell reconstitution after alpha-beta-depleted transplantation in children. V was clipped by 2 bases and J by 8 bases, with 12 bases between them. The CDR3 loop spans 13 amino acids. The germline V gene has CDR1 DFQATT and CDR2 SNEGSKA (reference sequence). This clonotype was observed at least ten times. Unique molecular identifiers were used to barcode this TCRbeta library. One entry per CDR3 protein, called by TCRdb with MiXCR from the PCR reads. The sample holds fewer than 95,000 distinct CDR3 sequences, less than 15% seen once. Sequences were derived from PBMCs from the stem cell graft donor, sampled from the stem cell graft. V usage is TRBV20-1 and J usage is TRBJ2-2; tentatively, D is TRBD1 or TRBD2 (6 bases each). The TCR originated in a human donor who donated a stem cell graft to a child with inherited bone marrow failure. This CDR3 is CSARWGAEGELFF. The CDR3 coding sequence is TGCAGTGCTAGATGGGGGGCGGAAGGGGAGCTGTTTTTT.